The source of this TCR beta chain is a study of post-analysis software for immune sequencing data. Whole-study results and caveats: When compared against controls, multiple sclerosis patients showed significantly lower normalized Chao1 diversity. Roughly 5 TRBV segments (TRBV5-6, TRBV5-1 and TRBV20-1 among them) occurred more frequently in patients than in controls. Samples prepared in the same batch strongly co-clustered by F measure.

In this sample, this clonotype turned up a few times. What it binds is unknown. CDR1 is SGHVS, CDR2 FQNEAQ, per germline. Trimming took 1 base from V and 7 from J, leaving 17 bases between them. There are 16 residues in the CDR3. TCR beta libraries were prepared from cDNA with unique molecular identifiers. The yield from roughly 1 to 10 million T cells was roughly 500,000 cDNA molecules in total. One entry per CDR3 protein, called by TCRdb with MiXCR from the PCR reads. The sample has under 900,000 distinct CDR3 sequences, under 70% seen once. This receptor was obtained from a girl between 10 and 17 years old with multiple sclerosis. The chain links TRBV7-8 to TRBJ1-5, with a weak D call TRBD1 (5 bases). What was sequenced was blood. The CDR3 is CASSLVLAGSDQPQHF. As DNA, the CDR3 is TGTGCCAGCAGCTTAGTTCTTGCAGGGTCCGACCAGCCCCAGCATTTT.